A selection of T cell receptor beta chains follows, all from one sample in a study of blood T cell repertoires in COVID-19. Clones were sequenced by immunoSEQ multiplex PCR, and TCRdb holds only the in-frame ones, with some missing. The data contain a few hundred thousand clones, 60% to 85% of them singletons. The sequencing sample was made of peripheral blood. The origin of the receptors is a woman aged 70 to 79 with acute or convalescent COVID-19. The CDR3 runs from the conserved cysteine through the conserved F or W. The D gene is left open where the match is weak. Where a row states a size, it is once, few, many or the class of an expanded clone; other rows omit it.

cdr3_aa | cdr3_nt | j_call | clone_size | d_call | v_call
CASSIGTSGVTQYF | TGTGCCAGCAGTATTGGGACTAGCGGCGTGACGCAGTATTTT | TRBJ2-3 | NA | TRBD2 | TRBV6-5
CASSQTGGGQPQHF | TGTGCCAGCAGCCAGACAGGGGGCGGCCAGCCCCAGCATTTT | TRBJ1-5 | few | TRBD1 | TRBV3-1/TRBV3-2
CASSQEQFSGNTIYF | TGTGCCAGCAGCCAAGAACAGTTCTCTGGAAACACCATATATTTT | TRBJ1-3 | NA | NA | TRBV4-2
CASSLQANLNTEAFF | TGTGCCAGCAGTCTACAGGCTAACCTGAACACTGAAGCTTTCTTT | TRBJ1-1 | NA | NA | TRBV27
CASSPGAYNEQFF | TGTGCCAGCTCACCAGGAGCTTACAATGAGCAGTTCTTC | TRBJ2-1 | NA | NA | TRBV18
CAISEAGAETQYF | TGTGCCATCAGTGAAGCAGGGGCAGAGACCCAGTACTTC | TRBJ2-5 | once | NA | TRBV10-3
CASSLVATGAIQETQYF | TGTGCCAGCAGCTTAGTAGCGACAGGGGCGATCCAAGAGACCCAGTACTTC | TRBJ2-5 | NA | TRBD1 | TRBV7-2
CASSSPLGALGNTGELFF | TGTGCCAGCAGCTCTCCTTTGGGGGCGCTAGGAAACACCGGGGAGCTGTTTTTT | TRBJ2-2 | NA | NA | TRBV7-3
CATSDLESSTDTQYF | TGTGCCACCAGTGATTTGGAGTCTAGCACAGATACGCAGTATTTT | TRBJ2-3 | NA | NA | TRBV24-1
CASSLAGAQPQHF | TGTGCCAGCAGCTTAGCGGGGGCTCAGCCCCAGCATTTT | TRBJ1-5 | NA | NA | TRBV7-2
CASSGEPGQGYSPLHF | TGTGCCAGCAGCGGCGAGCCGGGACAGGGCTATTCACCCCTCCACTTT | TRBJ1-6 | NA | TRBD1 | TRBV5-8
CASTPGGAMYNEQFF | TGTGCCAGCACTCCGGGGGGTGCTATGTACAATGAGCAGTTCTTC | TRBJ2-1 | NA | TRBD2 | TRBV9
CASSLIGTIEAFF | TGTGCCAGCAGCTTAATAGGGACAATTGAAGCTTTCTTT | TRBJ1-1 | NA | NA | TRBV7-8
CASSYGTGAGSPLHF | TGTGCCAGCAGTTACGGGACAGGGGCCGGATCACCCCTCCACTTT | TRBJ1-6 | NA | TRBD1 | TRBV6-5
CASSFSRGRLSSEQFF | TGTGCCAGTAGTTTCTCCAGGGGGCGACTTTCTAGTGAGCAGTTCTTC | TRBJ2-1 | NA | TRBD1 | TRBV19
CASSPLLRGGYTF | TGCGCCAGCAGCCCATTACTAAGAGGGGGCTACACCTTC | TRBJ1-2 | NA | NA | TRBV5-1
CASSLGQGSTDTQYF | TGTGCCAGCAGCTTAGGACAGGGTAGCACAGATACGCAGTATTTT | TRBJ2-3 | NA | TRBD1 | TRBV7-2
CASSLVQGVNTEAFF | TGCGCCAGCAGCTTGGTTCAGGGGGTGAACACTGAAGCTTTCTTT | TRBJ1-1 | NA | TRBD1 | TRBV5-1
CASSDVGTSGAGELFF | TGTGCCAGTAGCGATGTTGGGACTAGCGGGGCTGGGGAGCTGTTTTTT | TRBJ2-2 | many | TRBD2 | TRBV19
CASSPPGQGGEKLFF | TGTGCCAGCTCACCACCCGGACAGGGAGGGGAAAAACTGTTTTTT | TRBJ1-4 | once | TRBD1 | TRBV18
CASSEFDGRGWGDEQFF | TGTGCCAGCAGTGAATTCGACGGGCGTGGCTGGGGCGATGAGCAGTTCTTC | TRBJ2-1 | NA | NA | TRBV25-1
CASSSLTDHSPLHF | TGTGCCAGCAGCTCTCTGACAGATCATTCACCCCTCCACTTT | TRBJ1-6 | NA | NA | TRBV7-9
CATRRESSYNEQFF | TGTGCCACCCGGAGGGAAAGCTCCTACAATGAGCAGTTCTTC | TRBJ2-1 | many | NA | TRBV6-4
CASSIRGGATDTQYF | TGTGCCAGCAGCATCCGCGGGGGGGCCACAGATACGCAGTATTTT | TRBJ2-3 | NA | TRBD2 | TRBV9
CASSFFGVQVTDTQYF | TGTGCCAGCAGCTTTTTCGGAGTTCAAGTCACAGATACGCAGTATTTT | TRBJ2-3 | once | NA | TRBV7-2
CASSRYTSGVTDTQYF | TGTGCCAGCAGCCGGTATACTAGCGGGGTCACAGATACGCAGTATTTT | TRBJ2-3 | NA | TRBD2 | TRBV3-1/TRBV3-2
CASGGLPQETQYF | TGCGCCAGTGGCGGACTCCCTCAAGAGACCCAGTACTTC | TRBJ2-5 | NA | NA | TRBV5-1
CASRLTGENQPQHF | TGTGCCAGTCGCCTCACAGGGGAAAATCAGCCCCAGCATTTT | TRBJ1-5 | NA | TRBD1 | TRBV19
CASRVTGGGADTQYF | TGTGCCAGCAGGGTAACGGGCGGGGGCGCGGATACGCAGTATTTT | TRBJ2-3 | once | NA | TRBV6-5
CASSKPRTSGVETQYF | TGTGCCAGCAGCAAACCCCGGACTAGCGGGGTAGAGACCCAGTACTTC | TRBJ2-5 | NA | NA | TRBV21-1
CASSQGGLAGVSTDTQYF | TGTGCCAGCAGCCAGGGTGGACTAGCGGGGGTTAGCACAGATACGCAGTATTTT | TRBJ2-3 | NA | TRBD2 | TRBV3-1/TRBV3-2
CASSEAVGSDTQYF | TGTGCCAGCAGTGAAGCGGTGGGGAGTGATACGCAGTATTTT | TRBJ2-3 | NA | NA | TRBV2
CASSLGGEGAGELFF | TGCGCCAGCAGCCTAGGGGGCGAGGGGGCCGGGGAGCTGTTTTTT | TRBJ2-2 | few | TRBD1 | TRBV4-3
CASSSRDRGRNTEAFF | TGTGCCAGCAGTTCCCGGGACAGGGGGAGGAACACTGAAGCTTTCTTT | TRBJ1-1 | NA | TRBD1 | TRBV3-1/TRBV3-2
CASSLGSSYEQYF | TGTGCCAGCAGCCTGGGCAGTTCCTACGAGCAGTACTTC | TRBJ2-7 | once | NA | TRBV3-1/TRBV3-2